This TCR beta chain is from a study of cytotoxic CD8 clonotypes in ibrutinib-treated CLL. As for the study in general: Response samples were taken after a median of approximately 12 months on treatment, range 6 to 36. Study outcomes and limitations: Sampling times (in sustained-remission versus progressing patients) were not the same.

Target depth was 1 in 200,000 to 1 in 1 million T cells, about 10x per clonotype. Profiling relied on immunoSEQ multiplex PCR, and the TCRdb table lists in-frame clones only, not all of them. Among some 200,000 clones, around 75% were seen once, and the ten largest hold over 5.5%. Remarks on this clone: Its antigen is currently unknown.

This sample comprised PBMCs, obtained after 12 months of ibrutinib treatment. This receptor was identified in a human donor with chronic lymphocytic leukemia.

The CDR3 sequence: CATSTGDSHSYEQYF. The DNA for the CDR3 is TGTGCCACCAGCACCGGGGACAGCCATTCTTACGAGCAGTACTTC. V usage is TRBV15 and J usage is TRBJ2-7; 7 bases fit TRBD1. V shed 4 bases, J shed 4 bases, and the junction held 10 bases outside the gene matches. The CDR3 runs 15 residues. The germline V gene encodes CDR1 LNHNV and CDR2 YYDKDF (reference sequence).